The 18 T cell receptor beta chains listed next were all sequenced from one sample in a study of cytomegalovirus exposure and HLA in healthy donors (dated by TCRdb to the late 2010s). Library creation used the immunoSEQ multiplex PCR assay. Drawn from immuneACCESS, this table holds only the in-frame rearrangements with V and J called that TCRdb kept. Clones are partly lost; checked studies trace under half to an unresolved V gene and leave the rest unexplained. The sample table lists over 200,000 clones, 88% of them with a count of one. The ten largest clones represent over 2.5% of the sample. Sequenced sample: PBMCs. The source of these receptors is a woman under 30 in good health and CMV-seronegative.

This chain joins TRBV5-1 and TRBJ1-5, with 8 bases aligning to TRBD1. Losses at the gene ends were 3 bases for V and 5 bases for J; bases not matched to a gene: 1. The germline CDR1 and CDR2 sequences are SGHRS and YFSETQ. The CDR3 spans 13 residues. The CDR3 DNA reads TGCGCCAGCAGCTGGGGACAGGATCAGCCCCAGCATTTT. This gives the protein CASSWGQDQPQHF.

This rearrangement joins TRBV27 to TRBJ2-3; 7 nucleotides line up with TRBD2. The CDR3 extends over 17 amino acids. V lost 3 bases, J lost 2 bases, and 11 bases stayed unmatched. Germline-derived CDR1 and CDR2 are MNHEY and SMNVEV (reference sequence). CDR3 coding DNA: TGTGCCAGCAGTTTCGTCCCGGGACTACCATCCACAGATACGCAGTATTTT. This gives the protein CASSFVPGLPSTDTQYF.

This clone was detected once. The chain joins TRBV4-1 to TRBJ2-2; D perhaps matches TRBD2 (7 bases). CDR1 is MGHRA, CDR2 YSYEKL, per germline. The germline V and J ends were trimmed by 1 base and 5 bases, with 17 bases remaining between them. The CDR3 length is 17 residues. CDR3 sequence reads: CASSQARGGARTGELFF. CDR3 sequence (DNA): TGCGCCAGCAGCCAAGCTAGGGGGGGGGCAAGGACCGGGGAGCTGTTTTTT.

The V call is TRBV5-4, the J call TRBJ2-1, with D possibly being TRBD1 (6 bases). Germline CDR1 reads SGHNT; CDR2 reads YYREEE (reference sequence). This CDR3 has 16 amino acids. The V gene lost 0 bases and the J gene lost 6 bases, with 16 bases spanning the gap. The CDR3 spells CASSLAGRGAINEQFF. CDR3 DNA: TGTGCCAGCAGCTTGGCCGGCAGGGGTGCCATCAATGAGCAGTTCTTC.

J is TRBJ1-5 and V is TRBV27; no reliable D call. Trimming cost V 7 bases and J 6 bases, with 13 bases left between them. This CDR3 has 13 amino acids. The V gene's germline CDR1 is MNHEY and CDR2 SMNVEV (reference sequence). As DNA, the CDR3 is TGTGCCAGCAAGGGAGTGGGGAGTCAGCCCCAGCATTTT. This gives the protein CASKGVGSQPQHF.

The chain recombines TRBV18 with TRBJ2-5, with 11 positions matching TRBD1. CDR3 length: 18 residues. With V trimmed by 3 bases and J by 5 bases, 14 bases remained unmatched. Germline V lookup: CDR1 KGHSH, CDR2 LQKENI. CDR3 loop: CASSPDRGPAPVSETQYF. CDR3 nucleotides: TGTGCCAGCTCACCGGACAGGGGGCCGGCCCCTGTTTCTGAGACCCAGTACTTC.

The CDR3 region has the DNA TGTGCCAGCAGCTCCCACACGGGGGAGGTTCGGGAGCAGTACTTC. Its translation is CASSSHTGEVREQYF. V and J are TRBV9 and TRBJ2-7, with TRBD2 as a possible D gene (6 bases). This CDR3 has 15 residues. The germline V gene has CDR1 SGDLS and CDR2 YYNGEE. Trimming took off 4 bases at V and 7 bases at J, with 21 bases between the two ends. Supplemented by reference TRBV9 and TRBJ2-7, the full variable domain reads DSGVTQTPKHLITATGQRVTLRCSPRSGDLSVYWYQQSLDQGLQFLIQYYNGEERAKGNILERFSAQQFPDLHSELNLSSLELGDSALYFCASSSHTGEVREQYFGPGTRLTVT.

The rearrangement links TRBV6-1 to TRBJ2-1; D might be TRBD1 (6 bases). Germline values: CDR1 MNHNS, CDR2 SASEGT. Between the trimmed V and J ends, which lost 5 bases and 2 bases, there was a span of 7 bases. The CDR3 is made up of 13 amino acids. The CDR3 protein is CASSRTAYNEQFF. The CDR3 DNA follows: TGTGCCAGCAGTCGGACAGCCTACAATGAGCAGTTCTTC.

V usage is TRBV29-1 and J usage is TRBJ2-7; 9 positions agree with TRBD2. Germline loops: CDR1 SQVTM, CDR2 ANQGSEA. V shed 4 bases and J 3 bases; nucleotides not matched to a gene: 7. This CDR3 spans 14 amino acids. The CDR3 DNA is TGCAGCGTTGGCGGGGGGGGACTCAGCTACGAGCAGTACTTC. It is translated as CSVGGGGLSYEQYF.

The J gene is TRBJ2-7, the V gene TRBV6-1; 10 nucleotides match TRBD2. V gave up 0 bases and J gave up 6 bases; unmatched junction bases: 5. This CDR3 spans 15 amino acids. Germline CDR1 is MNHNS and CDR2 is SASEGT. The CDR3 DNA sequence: TGTGCCAGCAGTGAAGCTCTAGCGGGAGTTCGCGAGCAGTACTTC. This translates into CASSEALAGVREQYF.

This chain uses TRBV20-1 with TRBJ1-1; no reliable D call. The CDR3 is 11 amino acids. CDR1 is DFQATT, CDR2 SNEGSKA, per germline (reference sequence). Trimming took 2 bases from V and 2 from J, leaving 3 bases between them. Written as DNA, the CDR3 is TGCAGTGCTAGACCTAACACTGAAGCTTTCTTT. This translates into CSARPNTEAFF.

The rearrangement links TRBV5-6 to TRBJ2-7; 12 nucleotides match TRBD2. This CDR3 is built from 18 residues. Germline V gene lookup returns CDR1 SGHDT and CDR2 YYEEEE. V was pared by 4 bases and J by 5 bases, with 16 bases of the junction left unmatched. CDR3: CASSLKLTSGRFVDEQYF. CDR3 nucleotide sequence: TGTGCCAGCAGCCTAAAGCTCACTAGCGGGAGGTTTGTCGACGAGCAGTACTTC.

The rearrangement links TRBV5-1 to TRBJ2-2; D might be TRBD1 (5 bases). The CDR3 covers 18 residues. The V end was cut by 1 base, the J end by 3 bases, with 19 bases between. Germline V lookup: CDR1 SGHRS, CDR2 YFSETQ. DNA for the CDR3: TGCGCCAGCAGCTTGTTAGTCAGGGTTTCCCTGTACACCGGGGAGCTGTTTTTT. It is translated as CASSLLVRVSLYTGELFF.

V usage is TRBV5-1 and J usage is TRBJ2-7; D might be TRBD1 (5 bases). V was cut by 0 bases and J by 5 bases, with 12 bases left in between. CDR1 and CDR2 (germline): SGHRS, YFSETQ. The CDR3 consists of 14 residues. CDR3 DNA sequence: TGCGCCAGCAGCTTGGGGGGTTCCAGGGACGAGCAGTACTTC. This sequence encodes CASSLGGSRDEQYF.

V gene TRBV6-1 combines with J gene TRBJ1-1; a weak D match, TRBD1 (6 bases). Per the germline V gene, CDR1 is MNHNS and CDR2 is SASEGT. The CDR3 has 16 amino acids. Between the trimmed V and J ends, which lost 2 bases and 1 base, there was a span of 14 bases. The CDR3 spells CASSEKWARGNTEAFF. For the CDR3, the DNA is TGTGCCAGCAGTGAAAAATGGGCCAGGGGGAACACTGAAGCTTTCTTT.

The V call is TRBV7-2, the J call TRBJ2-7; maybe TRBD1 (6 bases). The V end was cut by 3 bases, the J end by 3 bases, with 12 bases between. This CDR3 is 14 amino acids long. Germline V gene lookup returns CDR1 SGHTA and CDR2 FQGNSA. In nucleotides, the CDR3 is TGTGCCAGCAGCTTTGGCGGACAGATCTACGAGCAGTACTTC. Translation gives CASSFGGQIYEQYF. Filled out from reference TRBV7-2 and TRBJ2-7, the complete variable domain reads GAGVSQSPSNKVTEKGKDVELRCDPISGHTALYWYRQSLGQGLEFLIYFQGNSAPDKSGLPSDRFSAERTGGSVSTLTIQRTQQEDSAVYLCASSFGGQIYEQYFGPGTRLTVT.

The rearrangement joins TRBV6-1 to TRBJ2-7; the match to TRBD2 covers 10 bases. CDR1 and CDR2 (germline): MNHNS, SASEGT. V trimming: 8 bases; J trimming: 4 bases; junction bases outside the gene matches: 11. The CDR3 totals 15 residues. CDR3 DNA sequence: TGTGCCAGCTCAGCGGCTAGCGGGAGTTCTTACGAGCAGTACTTC. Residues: CASSAASGSSYEQYF.

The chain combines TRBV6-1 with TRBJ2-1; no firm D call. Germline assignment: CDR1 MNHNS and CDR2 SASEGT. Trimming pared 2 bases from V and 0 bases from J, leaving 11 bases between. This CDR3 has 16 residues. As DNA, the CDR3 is TGTGCCAGCAGTGAAATGGTGTTGAGCTCCTACAATGAGCAGTTCTTC. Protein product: CASSEMVLSSYNEQFF.